These T cell receptor beta chains were read from a single sample in a study of T cell responses to AZD1222 COVID-19 vaccine. Sequenced by immunoSEQ multiplex PCR; TCRdb stores in-frame clones only, minus some. This table holds 95,000 to 150,000 clones, roughly 88% found once. This specimen consisted of peripheral blood, obtained 28 days after the second AZD1222 dose. Receptors were obtained from an adult who received the AZD1222 COVID-19 vaccine. CDR3s include the opening cysteine and the closing phenylalanine or tryptophan. The order of the fields is D gene, CDR3 length, J gene, V gene, clone size, CDR3 protein, CDR3 DNA. The D gene is left open where the match is weak. Not every row has a clone size; where given, it reads once, few, many or a size class.

D gene: TRBD2; CDR3 length: 18; J gene: TRBJ2-2; V gene: TRBV23-1; clone size: NA; CDR3 protein: CASSQGQRGGPNTGELFF; CDR3 DNA: TGCGCCAGCAGTCAGGGACAGCGGGGGGGCCCGAACACCGGGGAGCTGTTTTTT
D gene: NA; CDR3 length: 15; J gene: TRBJ2-2; V gene: TRBV7-8; clone size: NA; CDR3 protein: CASSLAGGRTGELFF; CDR3 DNA: TGTGCCAGCAGCTTAGCGGGGGGGCGGACCGGGGAGCTGTTTTTT
D gene: NA; CDR3 length: 15; J gene: TRBJ1-6; V gene: TRBV28; clone size: NA; CDR3 protein: CASSRPDRSNSPLHF; CDR3 DNA: TGTGCCAGCAGTCGACCCGACAGAAGTAATTCACCCCTCCACTTT
D gene: NA; CDR3 length: 18; J gene: TRBJ2-4; V gene: TRBV6-2/TRBV6-3; clone size: few; CDR3 protein: CASSYAVLGVSAKNIQYF; CDR3 DNA: TGTGCCAGCAGTTACGCGGTCTTGGGGGTTTCAGCCAAAAACATTCAGTACTTC
D gene: NA; CDR3 length: 16; J gene: TRBJ2-5; V gene: TRBV3-1/TRBV3-2; clone size: NA; CDR3 protein: CASSLRGAGYQETQYF; CDR3 DNA: TGTGCCAGCAGCCTCCGCGGGGCGGGGTACCAAGAGACCCAGTACTTC
D gene: NA; CDR3 length: 15; J gene: TRBJ2-3; V gene: TRBV6-2/TRBV6-3; clone size: few; CDR3 protein: CASSYFAGAADTQYF; CDR3 DNA: TGTGCCAGCAGTTACTTTGCAGGGGCGGCAGATACGCAGTATTTT
D gene: NA; CDR3 length: 14; J gene: TRBJ2-1; V gene: TRBV28; clone size: few; CDR3 protein: CASTLSGVYNEQFF; CDR3 DNA: TGTGCCAGCACTCTATCGGGAGTCTACAATGAGCAGTTCTTC
D gene: NA; CDR3 length: 16; J gene: TRBJ1-2; V gene: TRBV9; clone size: NA; CDR3 protein: CASSVAAAGSNYGYTF; CDR3 DNA: TGTGCCAGCAGCGTAGCGGCGGCAGGGTCTAACTATGGCTACACCTTC
D gene: NA; CDR3 length: 12; J gene: TRBJ2-5; V gene: TRBV6-5; clone size: NA; CDR3 protein: CASSSQIGTQYF; CDR3 DNA: TGTGCCAGCAGTTCTCAAATAGGGACCCAGTACTTC
D gene: NA; CDR3 length: 13; J gene: TRBJ1-2; V gene: TRBV10-3; clone size: NA; CDR3 protein: CAISEGINYGYTF; CDR3 DNA: TGTGCCATCAGTGAGGGGATAAACTATGGCTACACCTTC
D gene: TRBD1; CDR3 length: 17; J gene: TRBJ2-7; V gene: TRBV5-1; clone size: NA; CDR3 protein: CASSLSYSGQGTYEQYF; CDR3 DNA: TGCGCCAGCAGCTTGAGCTATTCAGGACAGGGCACGTACGAGCAGTACTTC
D gene: NA; CDR3 length: 14; J gene: TRBJ1-1; V gene: TRBV4-3; clone size: NA; CDR3 protein: CASSQEALNTEAFF; CDR3 DNA: TGCGCCAGCAGCCAAGAGGCCCTGAACACTGAAGCTTTCTTT
D gene: NA; CDR3 length: 16; J gene: TRBJ1-1; V gene: TRBV28; clone size: NA; CDR3 protein: CASIFSSQGARTEAFF; CDR3 DNA: TGTGCCAGCATCTTTTCCTCCCAAGGGGCGCGGACTGAAGCTTTCTTT
D gene: NA; CDR3 length: 14; J gene: TRBJ1-2; V gene: TRBV14; clone size: NA; CDR3 protein: CASSQDLNIYGYTF; CDR3 DNA: TGTGCCAGCAGCCAAGATCTAAACATCTATGGCTACACCTTC
D gene: NA; CDR3 length: 13; J gene: TRBJ1-3; V gene: TRBV7-2; clone size: NA; CDR3 protein: CASSLRGGDTIYF; CDR3 DNA: TGTGCCAGCAGCTTAAGGGGGGGTGACACCATATATTTT
D gene: NA; CDR3 length: 18; J gene: TRBJ1-5; V gene: TRBV15; clone size: NA; CDR3 protein: CATSRTRRGGHRSQPQHF; CDR3 DNA: TGTGCCACCAGCAGGACAAGGCGGGGGGGCCACCGAAGTCAGCCCCAGCATTTT
D gene: NA; CDR3 length: 14; J gene: TRBJ1-1; V gene: TRBV5-6; clone size: NA; CDR3 protein: CASSLGFLNTEAFF; CDR3 DNA: TGTGCCAGCAGCTTGGGATTTCTTAACACTGAAGCTTTCTTT
D gene: NA; CDR3 length: 15; J gene: TRBJ1-2; V gene: TRBV24-1; clone size: NA; CDR3 protein: CATSDPGRANYGYTF; CDR3 DNA: TGTGCCACCAGTGACCCTGGGCGGGCTAACTATGGCTACACCTTC
D gene: TRBD1; CDR3 length: 15; J gene: TRBJ2-7; V gene: TRBV6-5; clone size: NA; CDR3 protein: CASSSGRQGPGEQYF; CDR3 DNA: TGTGCCAGCAGTTCGGGGCGACAGGGACCGGGAGAGCAGTACTTC
D gene: TRBD2; CDR3 length: 14; J gene: TRBJ2-7; V gene: TRBV10-1; clone size: few; CDR3 protein: CASSESTGLAEQYF; CDR3 DNA: TGCGCCAGCAGTGAGTCGACGGGACTAGCGGAGCAGTACTTC
D gene: TRBD1; CDR3 length: 14; J gene: TRBJ2-7; V gene: TRBV7-9; clone size: NA; CDR3 protein: CASTPGQGTYEQYF; CDR3 DNA: TGTGCCAGCACCCCAGGACAGGGCACCTACGAGCAGTACTTC
D gene: NA; CDR3 length: 15; J gene: TRBJ2-1; V gene: TRBV27; clone size: NA; CDR3 protein: CASSVGVLPYNEQFF; CDR3 DNA: TGTGCCAGCAGTGTTGGCGTGCTGCCCTACAATGAGCAGTTCTTC
D gene: NA; CDR3 length: 16; J gene: TRBJ1-2; V gene: TRBV14; clone size: NA; CDR3 protein: CASSPATVPINYGYTF; CDR3 DNA: TGTGCCAGCAGCCCAGCGACGGTTCCTATTAACTATGGCTACACCTTC
D gene: NA; CDR3 length: 14; J gene: TRBJ1-1; V gene: TRBV6-2/TRBV6-3; clone size: NA; CDR3 protein: CASSRGGEDTEAFF; CDR3 DNA: TGTGCCAGCAGTCGCGGGGGAGAGGACACTGAAGCTTTCTTT
D gene: NA; CDR3 length: 13; J gene: TRBJ1-2; V gene: TRBV28; clone size: once; CDR3 protein: CASSAPPTATHTF; CDR3 DNA: TGTGCCAGCAGCGCCCCGCCAACTGCCACCCACACCTTC
D gene: NA; CDR3 length: 16; J gene: TRBJ2-1; V gene: TRBV5-1; clone size: NA; CDR3 protein: CASSLSPGAWGNEQFF; CDR3 DNA: TGCGCCAGCAGCTTGTCGCCGGGGGCTTGGGGGAATGAGCAGTTCTTC
D gene: NA; CDR3 length: 12; J gene: TRBJ2-1; V gene: TRBV6-5; clone size: NA; CDR3 protein: CASSYQGGEQFF; CDR3 DNA: TGTGCCAGCAGTTACCAGGGCGGCGAGCAGTTCTTC
D gene: NA; CDR3 length: 13; J gene: TRBJ1-1; V gene: TRBV7-3; clone size: once; CDR3 protein: CASSPSMRTEAFF; CDR3 DNA: TGTGCCAGCAGCCCGTCAATGCGGACTGAAGCTTTCTTT
D gene: NA; CDR3 length: 14; J gene: TRBJ1-5; V gene: TRBV7-9; clone size: NA; CDR3 protein: CASSSRQANQPQHF; CDR3 DNA: TGTGCCAGCAGCTCACGACAGGCCAATCAGCCCCAGCATTTT
D gene: NA; CDR3 length: 16; J gene: TRBJ1-1; V gene: TRBV18; clone size: NA; CDR3 protein: CASSLSGNLIDTEAFF; CDR3 DNA: TGTGCCAGCTCACTCTCAGGGAACCTGATCGACACTGAAGCTTTCTTT
D gene: NA; CDR3 length: 14; J gene: TRBJ2-7; V gene: TRBV7-9; clone size: NA; CDR3 protein: CASSSREGSYEQYF; CDR3 DNA: TGTGCCAGCAGCTCCAGAGAGGGTTCCTACGAGCAGTACTTC
D gene: TRBD2; CDR3 length: 17; J gene: TRBJ2-1; V gene: TRBV10-3; clone size: NA; CDR3 protein: CAISEAFGTSGGTSEFF; CDR3 DNA: TGTGCCATCAGCGAGGCTTTCGGGACTAGCGGGGGGACGTCTGAGTTCTTC
D gene: NA; CDR3 length: 16; J gene: TRBJ1-6; V gene: TRBV4-2; clone size: few; CDR3 protein: CASSQAKGTRGSPLHF; CDR3 DNA: TGTGCCAGCAGCCAAGCGAAGGGAACCCGTGGATCACCCCTCCACTTT
D gene: NA; CDR3 length: 14; J gene: TRBJ2-7; V gene: TRBV18; clone size: NA; CDR3 protein: CASSPGLVSLEQYF; CDR3 DNA: TGTGCCAGCTCACCAGGGTTAGTTTCCCTCGAGCAGTACTTC
D gene: NA; CDR3 length: 13; J gene: TRBJ1-2; V gene: TRBV30; clone size: NA; CDR3 protein: CAWTLALGIGYTF; CDR3 DNA: TGTGCCTGGACTCTTGCGCTAGGGATTGGCTACACCTTC
D gene: NA; CDR3 length: 15; J gene: TRBJ1-4; V gene: TRBV4-3; clone size: NA; CDR3 protein: CASSQEGLLGEKLFF; CDR3 DNA: TGCGCCAGCAGCCAAGAAGGGTTATTGGGTGAAAAACTGTTTTTT
D gene: NA; CDR3 length: 14; J gene: TRBJ2-3; V gene: TRBV18; clone size: once; CDR3 protein: CASSPQVPTNTQYF; CDR3 DNA: TGTGCCAGCTCACCCCAGGTACCCACGAATACGCAGTATTTT
D gene: TRBD1; CDR3 length: 14; J gene: TRBJ1-5; V gene: TRBV4-3; clone size: NA; CDR3 protein: CASSQTGGSQPQHF; CDR3 DNA: TGCGCCAGCAGCCAAACAGGGGGATCTCAGCCCCAGCATTTT
D gene: TRBD1; CDR3 length: 13; J gene: TRBJ1-6; V gene: TRBV30; clone size: few; CDR3 protein: CAWDRQGNSPLHF; CDR3 DNA: TGTGCCTGGGACCGACAGGGAAATTCACCCCTCCACTTT
D gene: NA; CDR3 length: 13; J gene: TRBJ1-1; V gene: TRBV19; clone size: NA; CDR3 protein: CATLLTGYTEAFF; CDR3 DNA: TGTGCCACCCTCCTTACAGGGTATACTGAAGCTTTCTTT
D gene: NA; CDR3 length: 15; J gene: TRBJ2-1; V gene: TRBV20-1; clone size: NA; CDR3 protein: CSASSDIQSYNEQFF; CDR3 DNA: TGCAGTGCTAGTTCGGACATCCAATCCTACAATGAGCAGTTCTTC
D gene: TRBD2; CDR3 length: 18; J gene: TRBJ2-1; V gene: TRBV29-1; clone size: NA; CDR3 protein: CSVEDLRTSSGAYNEQFF; CDR3 DNA: TGCAGCGTTGAAGATCTGCGAACCTCTAGCGGGGCTTACAATGAGCAGTTCTTC
D gene: NA; CDR3 length: 11; J gene: TRBJ2-1; V gene: TRBV20-1; clone size: NA; CDR3 protein: CSAVYYGEQFF; CDR3 DNA: TGCAGTGCTGTCTACTATGGTGAGCAGTTCTTC
D gene: NA; CDR3 length: 15; J gene: TRBJ2-7; V gene: TRBV6-5; clone size: NA; CDR3 protein: CASKSPQGSSYEQYF; CDR3 DNA: TGTGCCAGCAAATCCCCGCAGGGAAGCTCCTACGAGCAGTACTTC